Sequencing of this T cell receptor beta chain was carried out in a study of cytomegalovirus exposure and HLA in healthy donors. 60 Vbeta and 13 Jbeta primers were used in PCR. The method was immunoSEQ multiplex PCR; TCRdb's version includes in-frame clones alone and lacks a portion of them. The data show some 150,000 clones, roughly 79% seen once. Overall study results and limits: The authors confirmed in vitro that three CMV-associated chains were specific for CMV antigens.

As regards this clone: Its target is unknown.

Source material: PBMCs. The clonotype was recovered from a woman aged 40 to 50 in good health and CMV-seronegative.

The CDR3: CASSITGGRYNSPLHF. Here the CDR3 DNA reads TGTGCCAGTAGTATCACAGGGGGCAGGTATAATTCACCCCTCCACTTT. The chain employs TRBV19 and TRBJ1-6; 9 positions agree with TRBD1. Germline lookup yields CDR1 LNHDA and CDR2 SQIVND (reference sequence). The ends lost 3 bases at V and 4 bases at J; junction bases unmatched: 4. This CDR3 region has 16 residues.